The 11 T cell receptor beta chains below were found in one sample sequenced in a study of early T cells in non-severe SARS-CoV-2 infection. Each CDR3 protein gets one entry after TCRdb re-called the 5' RACE reads with MiXCR. The table records tens of thousands of distinct CDR3 sequences, more than 10% of them present only once. The sequencing used whole blood, collected at baseline. The receptors here all came from an adult who was a healthcare worker with PCR-confirmed SARS-CoV-2 infection or an uninfected control (not recorded which). The donor label of this sample is uncertain.

The chain carries TRBV6-1 and TRBJ2-7; D possibly matches TRBD1 or TRBD2 (5 bases each). Trimming removed 0 bases from V and 1 base from J, with 10 bases in between. This CDR3 has 15 residues. Germline assignment: CDR1 MNHNS and CDR2 SASEGT. CDR3 nucleotides: TGTGCCAGCAGTGAAGCGGCCTGGGGGTCCTACGAGCAGTACGTC. Its protein is CASSEAAWGSYEQYV.

This clonotype was recorded at least ten times. The chain employs TRBV20-1 and TRBJ1-1, with a weak D call TRBD1 (5 bases). There are 13 residues in the CDR3. With 2 bases removed from V and 0 bases from J, the gap between germline ends came to 7 bases. Germline lookup yields CDR1 DFQATT and CDR2 SNEGSKA (reference sequence). The chain's CDR3 is CSARPGLNTEAFF. The CDR3 DNA reads as TGCAGTGCTAGACCAGGGCTGAACACTGAAGCTTTCTTT.

This clonotype has a count of ten or more. The genes are TRBV6-6 and TRBJ1-3, with D possibly TRBD1 on 6 matching bases. The CDR3 totals 16 residues. Trimming removed 2 bases at V and 1 base at J, with 12 bases between. Germline values: CDR1 MNHNY, CDR2 SVGAGI (reference sequence). Here the CDR3 DNA reads TGTGCCAGCAGTTACATCGGGGGGGCGTCTGGAAACACCATATATTTT. Encoded protein: CASSYIGGASGNTIYF.

This chain joins TRBV6-1 and TRBJ1-6; D is perhaps TRBD1 (6 bases). V was pared by 6 bases and J by 4 bases, with 7 bases between. The CDR3 consists of 13 residues. Germline V gene lookup returns CDR1 MNHNS and CDR2 SASEGT. CDR3 sequence reads: CASRDSYNSPLHF. DNA for the CDR3: TGTGCCAGCAGGGACAGTTATAATTCACCCCTCCACTTT.

This rearrangement joins TRBV6-6 to TRBJ2-1; D remains unclear. Germline V CDR1 and CDR2: MNHNY, SVGAGI (reference sequence). The CDR3 contains 16 residues. The V end lost 5 bases, the J end lost 5 bases, and 19 bases lay between the germline ends. The DNA of the CDR3 is TGTGCCAGCAGTGCGGAAGTGGGCCAAAGCAACAATGAGCAGTTCTTC. Amino acids: CASSAEVGQSNNEQFF.

This clonotype came up many times. This chain uses TRBV19 with TRBJ2-6; tentative D call: TRBD1 (6 bases). V lost 5 bases to trimming and J lost 0 bases, with 17 bases between them. This CDR3 has 18 residues. Germline V gives CDR1 LNHDA, CDR2 SQIVND (reference sequence). CDR3 in DNA: TGTGCCAGTAGTCTCCAACCACAGGGTTTCTCTGGGGCCAACGTCCTGACTTTC. This sequence encodes CASSLQPQGFSGANVLTF. The full variable domain, in which reference TRBV19 and TRBJ2-6 provide the parts outside the CDR3, is DGGITQSPKYLFRKEGQNVTLSCEQNLNHDAMYWYRQDPGQGLRLIYYSQIVNDFQKGDIAEGYSVSREKKESFPLTVTSAQKNPTAFYLCASSLQPQGFSGANVLTFGAGSRLTVL.

This clonotype was found a few times. This chain links TRBV10-3 with TRBJ1-2; D might be TRBD1 (6 bases). The germline V and J ends were trimmed by 2 bases and 5 bases, with 15 bases remaining between them. Germline V gene sequence: CDR1 ENHRY, CDR2 SYGVKD. This CDR3 comprises 15 residues. CDR3 coding DNA: TGTGCCATCAGTGAGAGTTGGAGGGGGAGTTATGGCTACACCTTC. Its translation: CAISESWRGSYGYTF.

This chain uses TRBV18 with TRBJ2-2; TRBD1 is a possible D gene (5 bases). CDR3 size: 16 residues. Germline CDR1 KGHSH, CDR2 LQKENI. Trimming stripped 6 bases from V and 0 bases from J, with 14 bases between. The CDR3 region has the DNA TGTGCCAGCTCCCGCAGACAGAATACGAACACCGGGGAGCTGTTTTTT. Its translation: CASSRRQNTNTGELFF.

This clonotype has a handful of counts. The chain carries TRBV3-1 and TRBJ2-2; the match to TRBD2 covers 9 bases. Trimming took 0 bases from V and 1 from J; bases not matched to a gene: 3. The CDR3 spans 17 residues. Germline V gene lookup returns CDR1 LGHDT and CDR2 YNNKEL (reference sequence). In nucleotides, the CDR3 is TGTGCCAGCAGCCAAGATACTAGCGGGTGGAACACCGGGGAGCTGTTTTTT. It translates to CASSQDTSGWNTGELFF.

This rearrangement joins TRBV27 to TRBJ2-3; D not certain. Germline-derived CDR1 and CDR2 are MNHEY and SMNVEV (reference sequence). Trimming pared 6 bases from V and 6 bases from J, leaving 10 bases between. There are 12 residues in the CDR3. CDR3 nucleotide sequence: TGTGCCAGCAGCCCACGGTTGGATACGCAGTATTTT. Translation: CASSPRLDTQYF.

This clonotype was seen more than once but under ten times. This rearrangement joins TRBV30 to TRBJ2-5; D gene unclear. Trimming shortened V by 3 bases and J by 5 bases, and 10 bases separated the two germline ends. Germline V gene data show CDR1 as GTSNPN and CDR2 as SVGIG (reference sequence). The CDR3 runs to 12 residues. The CDR3 region has the DNA TGTGCCTGGAGGCACCTCCGGGAGACCCAGTACTTC. Residues: CAWRHLRETQYF.